The text below deals with one T cell receptor beta chain. The sample comes from a study of blood T cell repertoires in COVID-19. The protocol was immunoSEQ multiplex PCR, while the TCRdb copy is restricted to in-frame clones and leaves out a portion. The table records 300,000 to 400,000 clones, about nine tenths of them present only once. The V end was cut by 5 bases, the J end by 1 base, with 17 bases between. Germline CDR1 LGHDT, CDR2 YNNKEL (reference sequence). This CDR3 is 16 amino acids long. The clonotype originates from a man aged 25-40 years with COVID-19, enrolled during active disease. The rearrangement joins TRBV3-1 (or the pseudogene TRBV3-2) to TRBJ1-2; D may be TRBD1 (6 bases). The sequenced sample consisted of peripheral blood. The CDR3 sequence: CASSTRGGFDNYGYTF. Here the CDR3 DNA reads TGTGCCAGCAGCACCCGAGGGGGATTCGATAACTATGGCTACACCTTC.